These 14 T cell receptor beta chains came from one sample sequenced in a study of cytomegalovirus exposure and HLA in healthy donors. Both 60 Vbeta primers and 13 Jbeta primers went into the PCR. Sequencing used immunoSEQ multiplex PCR; TCRdb keeps in-frame clones, though not all of them. The repertoire holds fewer than 250,000 clones, roughly 87% seen once, with approximately 0.98% in the top ten. Sequencing was performed on PBMCs. The source of these receptors is a boy younger than 10 in good health and CMV-seronegative.

The chain combines TRBV11-2 with TRBJ1-3; D is uncertain. The CDR3 spans 15 residues. Germline-derived CDR1 and CDR2 are SGHAT and FQNNGV. V gave up 5 bases and J gave up 2 bases, with 13 bases separating them. The CDR3 bases are TGTGCCAGCAGCCAGACACGAACCCCTGGAAACACCATATATTTT. Translating gives CASSQTRTPGNTIYF.

The chain has TRBV28 and TRBJ1-1; weak D call: TRBD1 (6 bases). The germline V gene encodes CDR1 MDHEN and CDR2 SYDVKM. Between the trimmed V and J ends, which lost 4 bases and 1 base, there was a span of 10 bases. CDR3 length: 14 residues. In DNA form, the CDR3 reads TGTGCCAGCAGTTACTCACAGGGGAACACTGAAGCTTTCTTT. This translates into CASSYSQGNTEAFF.

The table lists this clone with a count of one. The chain carries TRBV19 and TRBJ1-3; TRBD1 matches at 7 bases. The CDR3 sequence is 13 residues long. V dropped 3 bases and J dropped 8; count of bases not matched to a gene: 4. Germline V gene data show CDR1 as LNHDA and CDR2 as SQIVND (reference sequence). The DNA of the CDR3 is TGTGCCAGTAGTATGCAGGGGGGAGACACCATATATTTT. It specifies CASSMQGGDTIYF. Using reference TRBV19 and TRBJ1-3 for the parts outside the CDR3, the full variable domain is DGGITQSPKYLFRKEGQNVTLSCEQNLNHDAMYWYRQDPGQGLRLIYYSQIVNDFQKGDIAEGYSVSREKKESFPLTVTSAQKNPTAFYLCASSMQGGDTIYFGEGSWLTVV.

The genes are TRBV6-1 and TRBJ2-7, with TRBD2 as a possible D gene (5 bases). Germline values: CDR1 MNHNS, CDR2 SASEGT. V lost 8 bases and J lost 4, with 9 bases in between. This CDR3 has 11 amino acids. CDR3 coding DNA: TGTGCCAGCGGAGGCCCGTACGAGCAGTACTTC. Protein product: CASGGPYEQYF.

This sequence joins TRBV5-4 and TRBJ2-5; D gene uncertain. The CDR3 contains 13 residues. Germline loops: CDR1 SGHNT, CDR2 YYREEE (reference sequence). The germline V and J ends were trimmed by 4 bases and 6 bases, with 13 bases remaining between them. CDR3 loop: CASSIRVTKTQYF. CDR3 sequence (DNA): TGTGCCAGCAGCATTCGGGTGACGAAGACCCAGTACTTC.

The chain employs TRBV10-3 and TRBJ2-5; 7 bases are a match to TRBD1. V trimming: 2 bases; J trimming: 1 base; junction bases outside the gene matches: 4. The germline V gene has CDR1 ENHRY and CDR2 SYGVKD. The CDR3 is 15 residues long. CDR3 amino acids: CAISERGQSQETQYF. CDR3 nucleotide sequence: TGTGCCATCAGTGAGAGGGGACAGTCCCAAGAGACCCAGTACTTC.

The genes are TRBV28 and TRBJ2-1, with 9 bases that match TRBD1. CDR3 length equals 16 residues. J was trimmed by 5 bases and V by 1 base; bases with no gene match: 6. Germline V gene lookup returns CDR1 MDHEN and CDR2 SYDVKM. CDR3 in DNA: TGTGCCAGCAGTTTATCCGGGACAGGGCTGAACAATGAGCAGTTCTTC. It encodes CASSLSGTGLNNEQFF.

The V gene is TRBV18, the J gene TRBJ1-2, with a tentative D call TRBD1 (5 bases). The CDR3 is 15 residues long. V lost 6 bases, J lost 4 bases, and 18 bases lay in between. Germline V lookup: CDR1 KGHSH, CDR2 LQKENI. CDR3 amino acids: CASSTAGISSYGYTF. Here the CDR3 DNA reads TGTGCCAGCTCTACGGCAGGGATTAGTTCCTATGGCTACACCTTC.

V usage is TRBV2 and J usage is TRBJ2-3; tentatively, D is TRBD2 (6 bases). The CDR3 spans 15 residues. Germline CDR1 reads SNHLY; CDR2 reads FYNNEI. Trimming left V 6 bases short and J 4 bases short, with 17 bases between. CDR3 coding DNA: TGTGCCAGCAGGGGGACCCGGGGAGGCCCAGATACGCAGTATTTT. Amino acid sequence: CASRGTRGGPDTQYF.

The sample holds one count of this clone. This specimen includes other DNA sequences encoding the same CDR3. The gene calls are TRBV6-5 and TRBJ2-1; the match to TRBD2 covers 7 bases. After removal of 2 bases from V and 0 bases from J, the junction contained 1 base not matched to a gene. The CDR3 sequence is 15 residues long. From germline, CDR1 is MNHEY and CDR2 SVGAGI. This chain's CDR3 is CASSYGGSSYNEQFF. DNA of the CDR3: TGTGCCAGCAGTTACGGCGGGAGCTCCTACAATGAGCAGTTCTTC.

This sequence joins TRBV5-1 and TRBJ2-7; TRBD1 agrees at 7 bases. With V trimmed by 2 bases and J by 3 bases, 5 bases remained unmatched. From germline, CDR1 is SGHRS and CDR2 YFSETQ. The CDR3 runs to 14 residues. The DNA of the CDR3 is TGCGCCAGCAGCTTATGGGACAGAAGCTACGAGCAGTACTTC. This gives the protein CASSLWDRSYEQYF.

This sequence joins TRBV5-6 and TRBJ2-5, with D possibly matching TRBD2 (6 bases). CDR1 SGHDT and CDR2 YYEEEE come from the germline V gene. This CDR3 is 12 amino acids long. V was pared by 4 bases and J by 4 bases, with 8 bases between. The CDR3, as DNA: TGTGCCAGCAGCACGGGGGTAGAGACCCAGTACTTC. Its protein is CASSTGVETQYF.

Points on this clone: This sample includes further DNA sequences coding for the same CDR3. This chain joins TRBV5-1 and TRBJ2-3; 10 positions agree with TRBD2. Trimming took 2 bases from V and 1 from J; bases not matched to a gene: 1. This CDR3 has 15 residues. Germline CDR1 and CDR2: SGHRS and YFSETQ. CDR3 loop: CASSFGTSGTDTQYF. The CDR3 DNA is TGCGCCAGCAGCTTCGGGACTAGCGGCACAGATACGCAGTATTTT.

This clone was seen a single time. The chain employs TRBV5-6 and TRBJ1-5, with 7 bases lining up with TRBD1. With V trimmed by 0 bases and J by 5 bases, 5 bases remained unmatched. Germline CDR1 and CDR2: SGHDT and YYEEEE. This CDR3 has 15 residues. CDR3 sequence: CASSLADRDHQPQHF. The DNA of the CDR3 is TGTGCCAGCAGCTTGGCCGACAGGGACCATCAGCCCCAGCATTTT. Variable domain in full (rest from reference TRBV5-6 and TRBJ1-5): DAGVTQSPTHLIKTRGQQVTLRCSPKSGHDTVSWYQQALGQGPQFIFQYYEEEERQRGNFPDRFSGHQFPNYSSELNVNALLLGDSALYLCASSLADRDHQPQHFGDGTRLSIL.